This TCR beta chain comes out of a study of PD-L1 blockade in urothelial cancer. On the study more broadly: Prior chemotherapy regimens per patient numbered 0 to 3. Samples came from 3 weeks, at the second dose, and 6 weeks into treatment.

Study-wide results and limits: Below-median pretreatment blood TCR clonality predicted better survival.

About this clone itself: What it recognizes is unknown.

CDR3 length equals 15 residues. Per the germline V gene, CDR1 is SGHTS and CDR2 is YDEGEE. The germline V and J ends were trimmed by 5 bases and 4 bases, with 18 bases remaining between them. The sample's time point: peripheral blood 6 weeks after treatment start. Patients in the study were battling locally advanced or metastatic urothelial carcinoma. Only in-frame clones appear in the TCRdb table, and some are missing; sequencing was by immunoSEQ multiplex PCR. The sample includes under 25,000 clones, around four fifths of them seen just once. The clonotype comes from a man aged 45-60 years with urothelial cancer. The gene calls are TRBV5-8 and TRBJ1-1; possibly TRBD1 for D (6 bases). The input for sequencing was PBMCs, taken around atezolizumab (anti-PD-L1) treatment. Here the CDR3 DNA reads TGTGCCAGCAGACGGGCGGGGGGGCGTCCCACTGAAGCTTTCTTT. Translating it yields CASRRAGGRPTEAFF.